Reported below is one TCR beta chain. This clone is a singleton in its sample. Its antigen is not yet known. Base qualities are missing; no much larger clone stands one base away. Its CDR3 holds 18 amino acids, cysteine through phenylalanine. CDR3 DNA is the only sequence kept; it has 54 bases, read in frame from the first base. The germline V gene gives CDR1 as LGHNA and CDR2 as YNFKEQ. Trimming takes 1 base from V and 1 base from J, and the germline ends sit 16 bases apart. The data were obtained in a study of blood T cell repertoires in COVID-19 (dated by TCRdb to the early 2020s). Study-level background: The collaborator samples originated in the United States, Italy and Spain and spanned the acute and convalescent phases of COVID-19. Deeply sampled blood TCRbeta repertoires from subjects exposed to, actively infected with, or recovered from COVID-19 were included in the dataset. Samples were obtained from the ongoing ImmuneRACE study (first 160 participants) and from 1,254 subjects provided by 6 global collaborators. The repertoires were released in a freely available public database intended as a resource for research on the immune response to SARS-CoV-2. Where HLA class I and class II types were available, the types were taken from metadata supplied by the sample provider, not from assay-based typing. Nearly every sample came with metadata listing a de-identified subject ID, COVID-19 status, age in years and sex. The material from the prospective study consisted of cDNA or gDNA derived from T cells, B-cell-depleted T cells, or PBMCs. Results and caveats for the whole study, not just this receptor: The quantity of clinical and demographic metadata differed by source and by participant and was supplied without curation.

The immunoSEQ Assay, a bias-controlled multiplex PCR, was used to amplify TCRbeta CDR3 regions from genomic DNA. The published analysis was carried out like this. Nucleated cell counts per sample were estimated from amplification of reference gene primers within the assay. To quantify the absolute abundance of each unique TCRbeta CDR3 rearrangement, sequence reads were collapsed and filtered. Productive Simpson clonality was computed per sample as the square root of Simpson's diversity index over productive rearrangements. In TCRdb, the immuneACCESS table is reduced to in-frame sequences with V and J assigned. These tables do not hold every clone; where another copy was compared, an unresolved V gene accounts for under half, and the others remain unexplained. The D gene and trimming were derived from the DNA, and the V and J assignments and clone size from that table. The sample table contains about 96,000 clones; only one count was recorded for approximately 84% of them. The top ten hold 15% to 20% of the sample.

Collaborating institutions collected whole blood in K2EDTA tubes following their own protocols. For TCRbeta analysis, collaborators shipped samples in one of three forms: frozen whole blood, isolated PBMCs, or DNA extracted from either of those sample types. The source material was peripheral blood. The source is an older woman with acute or convalescent COVID-19. Recombination joined TRBV4-2 with TRBJ1-4, with TRBD1 perhaps the D gene, on 6 matching bases. The CDR3 has the sequence CASSQGFLPGVTNEKLFF. At the DNA level, the sequence is TGTGCCAGCAGCCAAGGCTTTCTACCAGGGGTAACTAATGAAAAACTGTTTTTT.